This T cell receptor (beta chain) was captured by sequencing in a study of blood T cell repertoires in COVID-19. Study at large: Some COVID-19 samples were acute and others convalescent; all came from the United States, Italy and Spain.

Original processing methods: Counts of nucleated cells, estimated from reference gene primer amplification, were obtained. Profiled with immunoSEQ multiplex PCR; TCRdb holds only in-frame clones, not every one. V and J calls and clone size are those listed in that table; D and trimming were worked out from the DNA. The repertoire holds some 200,000 clones, with around 79% as singletons. In its sample, this clone was seen a few times. CDR3 length: 12 residues. Unmatched junction bases numbered 5, after V lost 5 bases and J lost 4 bases. Germline-derived CDR1 and CDR2 are GTSNPN and SVGIG (reference sequence).

The sequence was obtained from a woman in her 70s with acute or convalescent COVID-19. The chain carries TRBV30 and TRBJ2-7; 7 bases are shared with TRBD2. The sequenced sample was peripheral blood. CDR3 sequence reads: CAWEREPYEQYF. The CDR3 nucleotides read TGTGCCTGGGAGCGGGAACCTTACGAGCAGTACTTC.